This T cell receptor (beta chain) originates from a study of memory CD4+ T cells and cytomegalovirus serostatus. Study details: Healthy Belgian adult donors included nine or ten CMV-positive and fewer than 25 CMV-negative people.

Single viable CD3+CD4+CD8-CD45RO+ cells were sorted as the memory CD4+ T cells. Profiling relied on immunoSEQ multiplex PCR, and the TCRdb table lists in-frame clones only, not all of them. This repertoire shows about 50,000 clones, 82% found once; its top ten account for roughly 0.4%. This CDR3 has 15 amino acids. CDR1 is LNHDA and CDR2 is SQIVND in the germline V gene (reference sequence). Trimming took off 6 bases at V and 3 bases at J, with 14 bases between the two ends. The genes are TRBV19 and TRBJ1-4; tentative D call: TRBD1 (6 bases). Source material: memory CD4+ T cells from blood. The TCR originated in an adult in good health and CMV-seronegative. CDR3 nucleotides: TGTGCCAGTAGCCCGAGGGGGGCTGCTAATGAAAAACTGTTTTTT. It translates to CASSPRGAANEKLFF.